A single sample gave rise to the 22 T cell receptor beta chains below, sequenced in a study of technical replicates of blood from a handful of donors (dated by TCRdb to about 2017). Library preparation used the immunoSEQ multiplex PCR assay. Not all clones reach the TCRdb copy of this immuneACCESS table, which keeps in-frame sequences only. Checked studies attribute under half of the gap to unresolved V genes and leave the rest unexplained. This sample has 70,000 to 80,000 clones in its table, and about 90% of those were observed once. The top ten clonotypes cover about 0.43% of the sample. Sample: T cells isolated from PBMCs. These receptors came from a human donor in good health.

DNA of the CDR3: TGTGCCAGCAGTTTAGTGGCAGGGGACGGCGAGCAGTACTTC. Its translation: CASSLVAGDGEQYF. J is TRBJ2-7 and V is TRBV27; the D gene is possibly TRBD1 (6 bases). V lost 2 bases to trimming and J lost 6 bases, with 14 bases between them. The CDR3 extends over 14 amino acids. From germline, CDR1 is MNHEY and CDR2 SMNVEV (reference sequence).

The rearrangement uses TRBV5-1 and TRBJ2-7; a weak D match, TRBD1 (6 bases). V was trimmed by 2 bases and J by 6 bases, leaving 9 bases between them. The CDR3 has 12 residues. Looked up from germline, CDR1 is SGHRS and CDR2 is YFSETQ. CDR3 in DNA: TGCGCCAGCAGCTTAGGGGGTCCCGAGCAGTACTTC. Its translation is CASSLGGPEQYF.

The V and J genes are TRBV7-3 and TRBJ2-1, with 13 bases identical to TRBD2. The CDR3 runs to 15 residues. CDR1 and CDR2 (germline): SGHTA, FQGTGA. V lost 4 bases and J lost 8; bases outside the gene matches: 5. The CDR3: CASSSGLAGEHEQFF. As DNA, the CDR3 is TGTGCCAGCAGCTCCGGACTAGCGGGAGAACATGAGCAGTTCTTC.

V usage is TRBV2 and J usage is TRBJ2-2; D is undetermined. Germline loops: CDR1 SNHLY, CDR2 FYNNEI. This CDR3 contains 13 residues. Trimming pared 7 bases from V and 4 bases from J, leaving 10 bases between. As DNA, the CDR3 is TGTGCCAGCACTAGAATAACCACCGGGGAGCTGTTTTTT. It yields the protein CASTRITTGELFF. The variable domain in full, with the rest retrieved from reference TRBV2 and TRBJ2-2, is EPEVTQTPSHQVTQMGQEVILRCVPISNHLYFYWYRQILGQKVEFLVSFYNNEISEKSEIFDDQFSVERPDGSNFTLKIRSTKLEDSAMYFCASTRITTGELFFGEGSRLTVL.

V gene TRBV6-1 combines with J gene TRBJ2-7; D is undetermined. The CDR3 sequence is 11 residues long. V dropped 6 bases and J dropped 2 bases, with 5 bases sitting between them. Germline CDR1 is MNHNS and CDR2 is SASEGT. The CDR3 sequence is CASRLTYEQYF. The CDR3 bases are TGTGCCAGCAGGTTAACCTACGAGCAGTACTTC.

The chain combines TRBV12-2 with TRBJ2-3; TRBD2, the table's D call, lacks a check against the DNA. TRBV12-2 is recorded as a pseudogene. CDR3 length equals 15 residues. CDR3 in amino acids: CASPPEVGPTDTQYF. The CDR3 DNA reads TGTGCAAGTCCCCCCGAGGTTGGCCCCACAGATACGCAGTATTTT.

This chain connects TRBV6-5 to TRBJ2-3, with D maybe TRBD2 (6 bases). Germline V lookup: CDR1 MNHEY, CDR2 SVGAGI. This CDR3 is 14 amino acids long. The germline V and J ends were trimmed by 6 bases and 4 bases, with 14 bases remaining between them. The DNA of the CDR3 is TGTGCCAGCAGACTCGTGGGGGGAGCAGATACGCAGTATTTT. It is translated as CASRLVGGADTQYF.

The chain combines TRBV7-3 with TRBJ2-2; the match to TRBD2 covers 7 bases. Germline V gene sequence: CDR1 SGHTA, CDR2 FQGTGA. This CDR3 is built from 15 residues. Unmatched junction bases numbered 3, after V lost 1 base and J lost 4 bases. The CDR3 sequence: CASSLMVAGTGELFF. CDR3 in DNA: TGTGCCAGCAGCTTAATGGTAGCGGGCACCGGGGAGCTGTTTTTT.

The chain combines TRBV28 with TRBJ2-1; D is perhaps TRBD2 (6 bases). V lost 5 bases, J lost 2 bases, and 13 bases lay in between. This CDR3 region has 15 residues. The germline gives CDR1 MDHEN, CDR2 SYDVKM. The CDR3: CASSRQRATYNEQFF. As DNA, the CDR3 is TGTGCCAGCAGTAGACAGCGGGCTACCTACAATGAGCAGTTCTTC.

This chain uses TRBV7-8 with TRBJ2-1; TRBD2 agrees at 7 bases. This CDR3 has 17 residues. Germline-derived CDR1 and CDR2 are SGHVS and FQNEAQ. With V trimmed by 4 bases and J by 0 bases, 9 bases remained unmatched. CDR3 amino acids: CASSWERDPSSYNEQFF. In nucleotides, the CDR3 is TGTGCCAGCAGCTGGGAGCGGGATCCTAGCTCCTACAATGAGCAGTTCTTC.

The rearrangement uses TRBV19 and TRBJ1-2; possible D gene TRBD1, 6 bases. Germline V gene lookup returns CDR1 LNHDA and CDR2 SQIVND (reference sequence). V lost 3 bases, J lost 8 bases, and 13 bases lay in between. The CDR3 loop spans 13 amino acids. The CDR3 loop reads CASSITGGHGYTF. The CDR3 bases are TGTGCCAGTAGTATTACGGGGGGGCACGGCTACACCTTC.

This chain connects TRBV7-8 to TRBJ1-5; no clear D. Trimming removed 3 bases from V and 0 bases from J, with 3 bases in between. CDR1 and CDR2 (germline): SGHVS, FQNEAQ. The CDR3 covers 13 residues. The CDR3 sequence is CASSFNSNQPQHF. The CDR3 DNA follows: TGTGCCAGCAGCTTTAATAGCAATCAGCCCCAGCATTTT.

The chain employs TRBV2 and TRBJ2-2; D is unclear. The V end lost 10 bases, the J end lost 4 bases, and 19 bases lay between the germline ends. CDR3 length: 15 residues. Germline lookup yields CDR1 SNHLY and CDR2 FYNNEI. The CDR3 spells CATSWVGTSTGELFF. The CDR3 DNA is TGTGCCACCTCGTGGGTGGGCACCAGCACCGGGGAGCTGTTTTTT.

The chain recombines TRBV5-1 with TRBJ1-1; 7 bases match TRBD1. Germline-derived CDR1 and CDR2 are SGHRS and YFSETQ. Trimming took 4 bases from V and 1 from J; bases not matched to a gene: 7. This CDR3 spans 15 amino acids. The CDR3 DNA reads as TGCGCCAGCAGCCTTGCCGGGACAGCGAACACTGAAGCTTTCTTT. Amino acids: CASSLAGTANTEAFF.

This chain uses TRBV28 with TRBJ2-3; TRBD2 aligns across 7 bases. Germline V gives CDR1 MDHEN, CDR2 SYDVKM. V trimming: 3 bases; J trimming: 0 bases; junction bases outside the gene matches: 12. This CDR3 region has 18 residues. The CDR3 bases are TGTGCCAGCAGTTTTGGAGGAGCGGGGTTTTCTAGCACAGATACGCAGTATTTT. Its protein is CASSFGGAGFSSTDTQYF.

The V and J genes are TRBV10-3 and TRBJ1-5, with D unresolved. The CDR3 is 13 residues long. CDR1 is ENHRY and CDR2 is SYGVKD in the germline V gene. V was trimmed by 8 bases and J by 0 bases, leaving 8 bases between them. The CDR3 sequence: CAIHEHSNQPQHF. CDR3 nucleotide sequence: TGTGCCATCCACGAACATAGCAATCAGCCCCAGCATTTT.

This clone was counted many times. The V call is TRBV5-1, the J call TRBJ2-3; TRBD2 agrees at 9 bases. This CDR3 region has 15 residues. The germline CDR1 and CDR2 sequences are SGHRS and YFSETQ. V gave up 5 bases and J gave up 4 bases; unmatched junction bases: 8. The CDR3 region has the DNA TGCGCCAGCAGTGGTAGCGGGAGACCTGCAGATACGCAGTATTTT. It is translated as CASSGSGRPADTQYF.

The V gene is TRBV11-2, the J gene TRBJ2-5; TRBD2 is a possible D gene (5 bases). CDR3 length: 14 residues. V was cut by 1 base and J by 5 bases, with 11 bases left in between. In germline, CDR1 is SGHAT, CDR2 FQNNGV. CDR3 region: CASSLVGGLETQYF. CDR3 sequence (DNA): TGTGCCAGCAGCTTAGTCGGCGGGCTTGAGACCCAGTACTTC.

The chain is built from TRBV4-3 and TRBJ2-7; TRBD1 matches at 7 bases. This CDR3 contains 18 residues. The germline V gene encodes CDR1 LGHNA and CDR2 YSLEER. J was trimmed by 5 bases and V by 1 base; bases with no gene match: 17. The CDR3 reads CASSQVDIRQGIYHEQYF. In DNA, the CDR3 is TGCGCCAGCAGCCAAGTTGACATAAGACAGGGAATCTACCACGAGCAGTACTTC.

A note on this clone: This sample also contains other DNA sequences that code for the same CDR3. This chain links TRBV11-2 with TRBJ1-1; possible D gene TRBD1, 6 bases. The V end lost 0 bases, the J end lost 5 bases, and 7 bases lay between the germline ends. The germline V gene has CDR1 SGHAT and CDR2 FQNNGV. This CDR3 region has 13 residues. The CDR3 nucleotides are TGTGCCAGCAGCTTAGAAAGGGGGACTGAAGCTTTCTTT. It codes for CASSLERGTEAFF.

The chain links TRBV19 to TRBJ2-1; 10 bases match TRBD2. The V gene's germline CDR1 is LNHDA and CDR2 SQIVND (reference sequence). Unmatched junction bases numbered 8, after V lost 5 bases and J lost 1 base. The CDR3 is 17 amino acids. The CDR3 loop reads CASSSLAGGLSYNEQFF. The CDR3 nucleotides are TGTGCCAGTAGTTCTTTAGCGGGAGGCTTATCCTACAATGAGCAGTTCTTC.

This rearrangement joins TRBV11-1 to TRBJ1-1; 9 bases map to TRBD1. CDR1 SGHAT and CDR2 FQDESV come from the germline V gene (reference sequence). V shed 5 bases, J shed 1 base, and the junction held 8 bases outside the gene matches. The CDR3 is 16 amino acids. The CDR3 here is CASSQRGQGWNTEAFF. In DNA, the CDR3 is TGTGCCAGCAGCCAAAGGGGACAGGGATGGAACACTGAAGCTTTCTTT.